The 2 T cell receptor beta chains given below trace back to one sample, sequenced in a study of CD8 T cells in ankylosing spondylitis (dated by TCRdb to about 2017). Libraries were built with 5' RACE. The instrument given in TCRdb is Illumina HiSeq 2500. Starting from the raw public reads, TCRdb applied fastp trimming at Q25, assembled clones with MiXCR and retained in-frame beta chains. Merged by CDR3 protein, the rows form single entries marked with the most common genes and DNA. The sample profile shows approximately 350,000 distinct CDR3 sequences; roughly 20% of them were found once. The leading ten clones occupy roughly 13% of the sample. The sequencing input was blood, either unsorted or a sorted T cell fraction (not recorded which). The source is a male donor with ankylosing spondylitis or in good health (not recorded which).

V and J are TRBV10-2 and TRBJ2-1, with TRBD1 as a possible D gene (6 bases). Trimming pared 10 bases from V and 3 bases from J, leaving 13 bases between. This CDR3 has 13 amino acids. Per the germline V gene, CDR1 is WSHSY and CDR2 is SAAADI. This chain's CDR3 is CATGVDSYNEQFF. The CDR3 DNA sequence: TGCGCCACCGGGGTGGACAGCTACAATGAGCAGTTCTTC.

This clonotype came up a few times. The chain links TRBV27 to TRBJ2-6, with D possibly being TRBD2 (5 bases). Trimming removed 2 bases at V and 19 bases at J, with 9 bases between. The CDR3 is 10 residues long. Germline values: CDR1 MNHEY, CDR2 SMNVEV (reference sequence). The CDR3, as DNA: TGTGCCAGCAGTTTAGAACCGGGAACTTTC. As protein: CASSLEPGTF.